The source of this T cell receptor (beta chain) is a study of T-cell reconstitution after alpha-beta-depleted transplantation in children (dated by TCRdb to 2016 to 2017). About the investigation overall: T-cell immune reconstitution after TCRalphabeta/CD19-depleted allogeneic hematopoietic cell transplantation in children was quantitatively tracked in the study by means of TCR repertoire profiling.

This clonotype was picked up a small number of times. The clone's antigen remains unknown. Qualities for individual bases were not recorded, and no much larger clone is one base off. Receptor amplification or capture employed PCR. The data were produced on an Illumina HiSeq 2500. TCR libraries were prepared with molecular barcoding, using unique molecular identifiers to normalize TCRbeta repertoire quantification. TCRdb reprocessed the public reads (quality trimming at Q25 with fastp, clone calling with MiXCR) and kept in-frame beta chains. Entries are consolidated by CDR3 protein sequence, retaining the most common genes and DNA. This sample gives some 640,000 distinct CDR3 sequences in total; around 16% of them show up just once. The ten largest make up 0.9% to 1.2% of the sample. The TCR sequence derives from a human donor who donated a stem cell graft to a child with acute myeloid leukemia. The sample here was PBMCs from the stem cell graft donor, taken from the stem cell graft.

This receptor has the CDR3 CASTLYRDLFSNQPQHF. The base sequence is TGTGCCAGCACCTTATACAGGGACCTATTTAGCAATCAGCCCCAGCATTTT. The chain links TRBV28 with TRBJ1-5, with TRBD1 perhaps the D gene, on 6 matching bases. From cysteine to phenylalanine, the CDR3 is 17 amino acids long. The kept DNA is CDR3 alone, 51 bases in frame from the first base. CDR1 MDHEN and CDR2 SYDVKM are derived from the germline V gene. The junction shows trimming of 7 bases on V and 0 bases on J, plus 19 bases between the germline ends. With the portions outside the CDR3 filled from the reference TRBV28 and TRBJ1-5 genes, the complete variable region becomes DVKVTQSSRYLVKRTGEKVFLECVQDMDHENMFWYRQDPGLGLRLIYFSYDVKMKEKGDIPEGYSVSREKKERFSLILESASTNQTSMYLCASTLYRDLFSNQPQHFGDGTRLSIL.